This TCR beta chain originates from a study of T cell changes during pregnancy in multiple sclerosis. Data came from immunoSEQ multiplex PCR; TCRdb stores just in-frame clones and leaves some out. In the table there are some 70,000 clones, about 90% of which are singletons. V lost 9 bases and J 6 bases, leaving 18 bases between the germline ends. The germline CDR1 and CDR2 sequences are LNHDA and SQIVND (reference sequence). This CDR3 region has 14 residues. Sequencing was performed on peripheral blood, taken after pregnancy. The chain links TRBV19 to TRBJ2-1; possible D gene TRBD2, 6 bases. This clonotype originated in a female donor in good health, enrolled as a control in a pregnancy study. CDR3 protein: CASANLGGLNEQFF. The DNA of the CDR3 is TGTGCCAGCGCTAACTTGGGGGGACTCAATGAGCAGTTCTTC.